Shown below are 13 T cell receptor beta chains from a single sample sequenced in a study of blood T cell repertoires in COVID-19. TCRdb's copy holds only in-frame clones and misses some; the assay was immunoSEQ multiplex PCR. In the table there are some 150,000 clones, roughly 90% of which are singletons. Specimen: PBMCs or T cells enriched from blood (not recorded which). These TCRs come from a human donor with acute COVID-19. The donor label of this sample is uncertain.

The rearrangement links TRBV5-1 to TRBJ1-2, with 10 bases identical to TRBD1. Per germline, CDR1 SGHRS and CDR2 YFSETQ. The CDR3 sequence is 14 residues long. Trimming took 5 bases from V and 8 from J; bases not matched to a gene: 9. The CDR3 region has the DNA TGCGCCAGCAGTCTCACCGGGACAGGGGCCGGCTACACCTTC. Translating gives CASSLTGTGAGYTF.

CDR3: CASSLSFFQHF. The DNA for the CDR3 is TGTGCCAGCAGTTTATCCTTTTTCCAGCATTTT. The rearrangement links TRBV12-3 or TRBV12-4 to TRBJ1-5; D unresolved. The V end was cut by 2 bases, the J end by 12 bases, with 8 bases between. The CDR3 length is 11 residues.

The chain uses TRBV9 and TRBJ2-1; TRBD2 might be the D (6 bases). The V and J ends lost 4 bases and 0 bases respectively, with 23 bases between them. Per germline, CDR1 SGDLS and CDR2 YYNGEE. The CDR3 extends over 19 amino acids. DNA of the CDR3: TGTGCCAGCAGCCACCCGGGACTCGAAGTTGATAGCTCCTACAATGAGCAGTTCTTC. This sequence encodes CASSHPGLEVDSSYNEQFF.

This rearrangement joins TRBV7-2 to TRBJ1-6; D might be TRBD1 (5 bases). Looked up from germline, CDR1 is SGHTA and CDR2 is FQGNSA. This CDR3 has 15 amino acids. Trimming took 0 bases from V and 7 from J, leaving 10 bases between them. The CDR3, as DNA: TGTGCCAGCAGCTTAGCGCAGGGCCAGAATTCACCCCTCCACTTT. This codes for CASSLAQGQNSPLHF. The variable domain in full, completed from reference TRBV7-2 and TRBJ1-6, reads GAGVSQSPSNKVTEKGKDVELRCDPISGHTALYWYRQSLGQGLEFLIYFQGNSAPDKSGLPSDRFSAERTGGSVSTLTIQRTQQEDSAVYLCASSLAQGQNSPLHFGNGTRLTVT.

This clone has just a few counts. The chain recombines TRBV10-3 with TRBJ1-1, with TRBD1 matching 8 bases. The CDR3 consists of 15 residues. With 6 bases clipped from V and 5 bases from J, the junction kept 11 bases outside the gene matches. CDR1 is ENHRY and CDR2 is SYGVKD in the germline V gene. The CDR3 here is CAISGGQGVWTEAFF. The CDR3 bases are TGTGCCATCAGCGGCGGACAGGGAGTATGGACTGAAGCTTTCTTT.

The gene calls are TRBV5-4 and TRBJ1-3; D is possibly TRBD1 (5 bases). Germline V gene sequence: CDR1 SGHNT, CDR2 YYREEE (reference sequence). V lost 3 bases and J lost 1, with 14 bases in between. This CDR3 has 16 residues. This chain's CDR3 is CASSSAGGVSGNTIYF. CDR3 in DNA: TGTGCCAGCAGCTCCGCCGGGGGTGTTTCTGGAAACACCATATATTTT.

V gene TRBV4-1 combines with J gene TRBJ1-6, with 10 bases aligning to TRBD1. Unmatched junction bases numbered 11, after V lost 0 bases and J lost 9 bases. CDR3 size: 18 residues. Germline CDR1 reads MGHRA; CDR2 reads YSYEKL. Here the CDR3 reads CASSQDGHGGQGSSPLHF. The CDR3 DNA is TGCGCCAGCAGCCAAGATGGGCACGGGGGACAGGGGAGTTCACCCCTCCACTTT.

This chain uses TRBV30 with TRBJ1-2; 8 nucleotides align to TRBD1. The junction had 6 bases not matched to a gene; V was cut back by 5 bases and J by 4 bases. The germline CDR1 and CDR2 sequences are GTSNPN and SVGIG (reference sequence). The CDR3 length is 13 residues. CDR3 DNA sequence: TGTGCCTGGCGGACAGGGCGGATCTATGGCTACACCTTC. It specifies CAWRTGRIYGYTF.

This chain links TRBV4-3 with TRBJ2-2; 8 bases are a match to TRBD2. The CDR3 runs 17 residues. Germline V gives CDR1 LGHNA, CDR2 YSLEER. J was trimmed by 6 bases and V by 0 bases; bases with no gene match: 9. CDR3 sequence: CASSQDSGAGLAGELFF. CDR3 nucleotides: TGCGCCAGCAGCCAAGATAGCGGGGCCGGCCTCGCCGGGGAGCTGTTTTTT.

V is TRBV3-1 (or the pseudogene TRBV3-2) and J is TRBJ2-3; 10 bases are a match to TRBD2. After removal of 1 base from V and 2 bases from J, the junction contained 3 bases not matched to a gene. The CDR3 has 16 amino acids. Per germline, CDR1 LGHDT and CDR2 YNNKEL (reference sequence). CDR3 region: CASSQALAGVTDTQYF. CDR3 in DNA: TGTGCCAGCAGCCAAGCCCTAGCGGGGGTCACAGATACGCAGTATTTT.

The rearrangement uses TRBV4-2 and TRBJ2-1; 11 nucleotides align to TRBD2. V trimming: 3 bases; J trimming: 6 bases; junction bases outside the gene matches: 10. From germline, CDR1 is LGHNA and CDR2 YNFKEQ. The CDR3 loop spans 17 amino acids. This CDR3 is CASSQFGLAGRGNEQFF. The CDR3 DNA is TGTGCCAGCAGCCAGTTCGGACTAGCGGGTCGAGGCAATGAGCAGTTCTTC.

J is TRBJ2-3 and V is TRBV5-1, with TRBD2 as a possible D gene (5 bases). The CDR3 is made up of 13 amino acids. The V end lost 4 bases, the J end lost 4 bases, and 10 bases lay between the germline ends. Per germline, CDR1 SGHRS and CDR2 YFSETQ. The CDR3 sequence is CASSMRAADTQYF. The CDR3 coding sequence is TGCGCCAGCAGCATGAGGGCAGCAGATACGCAGTATTTT.

This chain connects TRBV10-3 to TRBJ2-5; D is unclear. CDR1 is ENHRY and CDR2 is SYGVKD in the germline V gene. The V end lost 2 bases, the J end lost 2 bases, and 6 bases lay between the germline ends. The CDR3 runs to 13 residues. This CDR3 is CAISEPQQETQYF. In DNA, the CDR3 is TGTGCCATCAGTGAGCCCCAGCAAGAGACCCAGTACTTC.